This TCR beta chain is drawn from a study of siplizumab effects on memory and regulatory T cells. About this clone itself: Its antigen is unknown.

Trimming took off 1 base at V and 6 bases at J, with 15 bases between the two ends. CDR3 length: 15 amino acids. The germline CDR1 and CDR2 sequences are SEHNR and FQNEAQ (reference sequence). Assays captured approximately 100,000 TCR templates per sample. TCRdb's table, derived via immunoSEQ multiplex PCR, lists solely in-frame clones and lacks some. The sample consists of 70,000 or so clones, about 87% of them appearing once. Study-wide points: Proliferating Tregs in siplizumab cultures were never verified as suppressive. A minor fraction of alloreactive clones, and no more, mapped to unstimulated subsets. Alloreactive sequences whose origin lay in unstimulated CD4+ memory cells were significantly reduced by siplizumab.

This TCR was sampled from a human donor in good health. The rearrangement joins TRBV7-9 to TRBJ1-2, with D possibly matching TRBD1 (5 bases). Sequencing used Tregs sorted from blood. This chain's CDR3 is CASSLETGAAHGYTF. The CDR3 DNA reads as TGTGCCAGCAGCTTAGAAACAGGAGCCGCCCATGGCTACACCTTC.